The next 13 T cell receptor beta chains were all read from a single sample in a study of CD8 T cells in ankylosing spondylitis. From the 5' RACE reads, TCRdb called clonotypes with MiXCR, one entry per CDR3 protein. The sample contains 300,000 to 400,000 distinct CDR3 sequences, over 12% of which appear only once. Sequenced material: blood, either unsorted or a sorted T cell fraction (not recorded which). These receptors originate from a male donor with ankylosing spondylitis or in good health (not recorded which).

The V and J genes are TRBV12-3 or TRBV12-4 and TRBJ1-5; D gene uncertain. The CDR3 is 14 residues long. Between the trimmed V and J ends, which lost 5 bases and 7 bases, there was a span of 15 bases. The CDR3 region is CASSPLAGRQPQHF. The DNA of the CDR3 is TGTGCCAGCAGTCCCCTTGCGGGTAGACAGCCCCAGCATTTT.

The CDR3 reads CASSIDFGTMNTEAFF. DNA for the CDR3: TGTGCCAGTAGTATAGATTTTGGCACCATGAACACTGAAGCTTTCTTT. This sequence joins TRBV19 and TRBJ1-1; D not resolved. Germline CDR1 LNHDA, CDR2 SQIVND (reference sequence). V gave up 0 bases and J gave up 0 bases, with 11 bases separating them. The CDR3 consists of 16 residues.

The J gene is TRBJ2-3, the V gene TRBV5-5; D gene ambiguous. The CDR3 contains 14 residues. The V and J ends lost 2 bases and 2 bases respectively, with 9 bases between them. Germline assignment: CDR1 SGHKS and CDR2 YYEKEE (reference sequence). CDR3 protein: CASSLSPYTDTQYF. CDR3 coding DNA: TGTGCCAGCAGCTTATCCCCATACACAGATACGCAGTATTTT.

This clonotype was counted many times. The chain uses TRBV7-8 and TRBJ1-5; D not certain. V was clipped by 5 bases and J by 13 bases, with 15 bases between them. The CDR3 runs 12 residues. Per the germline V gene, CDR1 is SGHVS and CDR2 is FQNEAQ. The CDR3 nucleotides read TGTGCCAGCAGCCCCCCCTTTGGAGGGCAGCATTTT. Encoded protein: CASSPPFGGQHF. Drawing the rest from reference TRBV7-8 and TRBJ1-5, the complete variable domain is GAGVSQSPRYKVAKRGQDVALRCDPISGHVSLFWYQQALGQGPEFLTYFQNEAQLDKSGLPSDRFFAERPEGSVSTLKIQRTQQEDSAVYLCASSPPFGGQHFGDGTRLSIL.

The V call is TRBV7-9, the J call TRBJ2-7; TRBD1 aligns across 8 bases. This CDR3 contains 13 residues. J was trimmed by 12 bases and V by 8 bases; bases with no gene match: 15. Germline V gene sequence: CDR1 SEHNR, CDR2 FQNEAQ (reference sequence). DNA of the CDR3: TGTGCCAGCTCCAGGGGGCGTGGGGAGCGTTGGTACTTC. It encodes CASSRGRGERWYF.

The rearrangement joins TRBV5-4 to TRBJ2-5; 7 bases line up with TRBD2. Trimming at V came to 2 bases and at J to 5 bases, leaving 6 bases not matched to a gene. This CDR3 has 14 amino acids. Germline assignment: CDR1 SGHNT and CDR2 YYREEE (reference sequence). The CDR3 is CASSFYEGGETQYF. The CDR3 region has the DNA TGTGCCAGCAGCTTTTACGAGGGAGGGGAGACCCAGTACTTC.

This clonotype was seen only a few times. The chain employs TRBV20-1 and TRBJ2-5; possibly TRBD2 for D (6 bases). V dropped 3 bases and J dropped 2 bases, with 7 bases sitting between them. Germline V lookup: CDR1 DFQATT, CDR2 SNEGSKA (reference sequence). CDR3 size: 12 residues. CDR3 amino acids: CSASGTQETQYF. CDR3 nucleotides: TGCAGTGCTAGCGGGACTCAAGAGACCCAGTACTTC.

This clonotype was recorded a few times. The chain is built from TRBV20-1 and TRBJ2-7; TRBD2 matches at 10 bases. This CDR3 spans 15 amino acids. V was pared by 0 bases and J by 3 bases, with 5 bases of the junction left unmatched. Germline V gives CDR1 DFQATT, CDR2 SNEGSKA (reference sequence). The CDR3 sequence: CSARDAASGSYEQYF. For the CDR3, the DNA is TGCAGTGCTAGAGATGCGGCTAGCGGGAGCTACGAGCAGTACTTC.

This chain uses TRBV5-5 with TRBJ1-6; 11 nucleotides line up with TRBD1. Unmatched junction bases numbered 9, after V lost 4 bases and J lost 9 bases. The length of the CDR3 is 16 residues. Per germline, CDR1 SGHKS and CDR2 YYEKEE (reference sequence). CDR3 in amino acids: CASSTSYGTGGSPLHF. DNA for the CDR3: TGTGCCAGCAGCACGTCCTATGGGACAGGGGGTTCACCCCTCCACTTT. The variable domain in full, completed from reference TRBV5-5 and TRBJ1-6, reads DAGVTQSPTHLIKTRGQQVTLRCSPISGHKSVSWYQQVLGQGPQFIFQYYEKEERGRGNFPDRFSARQFPNYSSELNVNALLLGDSALYLCASSTSYGTGGSPLHFGNGTRLTVT.

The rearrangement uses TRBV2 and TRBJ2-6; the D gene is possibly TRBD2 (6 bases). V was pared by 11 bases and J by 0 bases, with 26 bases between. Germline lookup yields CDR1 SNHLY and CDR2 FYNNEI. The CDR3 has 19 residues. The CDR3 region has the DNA TGTGCCCTCAGTTTATATTACAAGGGACTCTCCTCTGGGGCCAACGTCCTGACTTTC. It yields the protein CALSLYYKGLSSGANVLTF.

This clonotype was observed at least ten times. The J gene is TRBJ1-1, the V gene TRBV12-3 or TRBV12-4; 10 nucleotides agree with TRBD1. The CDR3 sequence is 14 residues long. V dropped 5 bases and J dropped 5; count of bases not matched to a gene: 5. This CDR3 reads CASSPGTGVTEAFF. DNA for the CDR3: TGTGCCAGCAGTCCCGGGACAGGGGTAACTGAAGCTTTCTTT.

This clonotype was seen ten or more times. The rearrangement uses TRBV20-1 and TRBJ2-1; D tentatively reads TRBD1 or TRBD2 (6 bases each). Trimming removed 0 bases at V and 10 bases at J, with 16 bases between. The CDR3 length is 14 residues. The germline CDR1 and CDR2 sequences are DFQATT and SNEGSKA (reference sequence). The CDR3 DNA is TGCAGTGCTAGAGATTCGTTGCAGGGGAGGGAGCAGTTCTTC. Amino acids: CSARDSLQGREQFF.

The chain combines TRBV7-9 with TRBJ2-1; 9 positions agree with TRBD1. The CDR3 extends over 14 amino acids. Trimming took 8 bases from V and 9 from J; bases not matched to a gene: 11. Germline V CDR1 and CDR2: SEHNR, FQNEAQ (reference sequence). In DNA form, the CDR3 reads TGTGCCAGCGGGGGGACAGGGAGATGGAGTGAGCAGTTCTTC. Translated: CASGGTGRWSEQFF.